What follows are 14 T cell receptor beta chains derived from one specimen sequenced in a study of cytomegalovirus exposure and HLA in healthy donors. 13 Jbeta primers and 60 Vbeta primers were used for the PCR. The repertoire was sequenced with immunoSEQ multiplex PCR; TCRdb's copy has only in-frame clones and lacks some. The repertoire consists of about 120,000 clones, with about 81% occurring once and the leading ten covering less than 3.5%. The sequenced material came from PBMCs. All receptors come from a middle-aged woman in good health and CMV-seropositive.

The chain has TRBV10-3 and TRBJ1-1, with unresolved D. With 0 bases removed from V and 6 bases from J, the gap between germline ends came to 8 bases. Germline V CDR1 and CDR2: ENHRY, SYGVKD. The length of the CDR3 is 13 residues. DNA of the CDR3: TGTGCCATCAGTGAGTCGCGGGAATCTGAAGCTTTCTTT. This gives the protein CAISESRESEAFF.

The chain recombines TRBV30 with TRBJ2-1; 10 positions agree with TRBD2. The CDR3 is 16 amino acids. Germline V gives CDR1 GTSNPN, CDR2 SVGIG (reference sequence). Germline trimming cut 1 base from V and 4 bases from J; bases unmatched to any gene: 7. CDR3 coding DNA: TGTGCCTGGAGTGGTCAGGGACTAGCGAGGTACAATGAGCAGTTCTTC. Translated: CAWSGQGLARYNEQFF.

The gene calls are TRBV4-2 and TRBJ1-4, with TRBD1 matching 8 bases. J gave up 0 bases and V 2 bases, and 2 bases lay outside the gene matches. The CDR3 extends over 16 amino acids. From germline, CDR1 is LGHNA and CDR2 YNFKEQ. CDR3 bases: TGTGCCAGCAGCCAACGGACAGGGACAACTAATGAAAAACTGTTTTTT. Its translation: CASSQRTGTTNEKLFF.

In DNA, the CDR3 is TGTGCCAGCAGCCCTGACAGGGATGGCATTCAGTACTTC. Encoded protein: CASSPDRDGIQYF. The chain is built from TRBV6-5 and TRBJ2-4; 7 bases match TRBD1. Germline-derived CDR1 and CDR2 are MNHEY and SVGAGI. V lost 6 bases, J lost 9 bases, and 8 bases stayed unmatched. The CDR3 consists of 13 residues.

A note on this clone: This sample also contains other DNA sequences that code for the same CDR3. The gene calls are TRBV7-8 and TRBJ2-3; D may be TRBD2 (7 bases). V lost 2 bases, J lost 12 bases, and 18 bases lay in between. Germline CDR1 reads SGHVS; CDR2 reads FQNEAQ. This CDR3 spans 14 amino acids. The CDR3 sequence: CASSLRLAGARQYF. In DNA form, the CDR3 reads TGTGCCAGCAGCTTAAGACTGGCGGGGGCCCGCCAGTATTTT.

This chain joins TRBV19 and TRBJ2-1, with D unclear. Trimming removed 1 base at V and 7 bases at J, with 8 bases between. The germline gives CDR1 LNHDA, CDR2 SQIVND (reference sequence). CDR3 length equals 13 residues. Written as DNA, the CDR3 is TGTGCCAGTAGTATAGGTTCAGGAAATGAGCAGTTCTTC. Translated: CASSIGSGNEQFF. The full variable domain, with the rest looked up from reference TRBV19 and TRBJ2-1, is DGGITQSPKYLFRKEGQNVTLSCEQNLNHDAMYWYRQDPGQGLRLIYYSQIVNDFQKGDIAEGYSVSREKKESFPLTVTSAQKNPTAFYLCASSIGSGNEQFFGPGTRLTVL.

This clone appeared a few times. CDR3 sequence reads: CASSQDSSYEQYF. The CDR3, as DNA: TGTGCCAGCAGCCAGGACAGTTCCTACGAGCAGTACTTC. This chain uses TRBV7-3 with TRBJ2-7; D is perhaps TRBD1 (6 bases). CDR3 length: 13 amino acids. V lost 5 bases and J 1 base, leaving 9 bases between the germline ends. The germline V gene encodes CDR1 SGHTA and CDR2 FQGTGA. Full variable domain (rest looked up from reference TRBV7-3 and TRBJ2-7): GAGVSQTPSNKVTEKGKYVELRCDPISGHTALYWYRQSLGQGPEFLIYFQGTGAADDSGLPNDRFFAVRPEGSVSTLKIQRTERGDSAVYLCASSQDSSYEQYFGPGTRLTVT.

The rearrangement joins TRBV28 to TRBJ1-4; D is ambiguous. CDR1 and CDR2 (germline): MDHEN, SYDVKM. Trimming shortened V by 8 bases and J by 6 bases, and 13 bases separated the two germline ends. There are 13 residues in the CDR3. The CDR3 nucleotides are TGTGCCAGCTTGCCGGGAGAGGATGAAAAACTGTTTTTT. Its protein is CASLPGEDEKLFF. Complete variable domain (other parts from reference TRBV28 and TRBJ1-4): DVKVTQSSRYLVKRTGEKVFLECVQDMDHENMFWYRQDPGLGLRLIYFSYDVKMKEKGDIPEGYSVSREKKERFSLILESASTNQTSMYLCASLPGEDEKLFFGSGTQLSVL.

This clone has only a few counts. CDR3: CASRGQGYSPLHF. The CDR3, as DNA: TGTGCCAGTAGGGGACAGGGGTACTCACCCCTCCACTTT. The chain links TRBV19 to TRBJ1-6, with 10 bases that match TRBD1. Germline assignment: CDR1 LNHDA and CDR2 SQIVND (reference sequence). The CDR3 is made up of 13 amino acids. V lost 6 bases and J lost 10; bases outside the gene matches: 3.

The chain has TRBV27 and TRBJ2-7; TRBD1 matches at 7 bases. V shed 5 bases and J 6 bases; nucleotides not matched to a gene: 10. Germline values: CDR1 MNHEY, CDR2 SMNVEV (reference sequence). CDR3 length equals 14 residues. The CDR3 region has the DNA TGTGCCAGCAGTCCTGGGACAGCGCCGCGCGAGCAGTACTTC. The encoded protein is CASSPGTAPREQYF.

V usage is TRBV14 and J usage is TRBJ1-2; D gene unclear. Germline CDR1 is SGHDN and CDR2 is FVKESK. The V and J ends lost 4 bases and 0 bases respectively, with 9 bases between them. The CDR3 runs 14 residues. The CDR3 coding sequence is TGTGCCAGCAGCCCCCCACTCACTAACTATGGCTACACCTTC. Protein product: CASSPPLTNYGYTF.

The chain carries TRBV18 and TRBJ2-6; 9 bases line up with TRBD1. This CDR3 comprises 17 residues. Germline CDR1 and CDR2: KGHSH and LQKENI. J lost 0 bases, V lost 6 bases, and 6 bases had no gene match. The CDR3 DNA reads as TGTGCCAGCTCCCCGGGGACAGGGAACTCTGGGGCCAACGTCCTGACTTTC. Its translation: CASSPGTGNSGANVLTF.

The chain carries TRBV7-8 and TRBJ2-1; 8 bases line up with TRBD2. Germline trimming cut 5 bases from V and 3 bases from J; bases unmatched to any gene: 9. The CDR3 is 16 residues long. The germline V gene encodes CDR1 SGHVS and CDR2 FQNEAQ. The CDR3: CASSPLAGTNYNEQFF. DNA of the CDR3: TGTGCCAGCAGCCCCTTAGCGGGGACTAACTACAATGAGCAGTTCTTC.

This chain links TRBV12-5 with TRBJ1-1, with D unresolved. The CDR3 is 13 amino acids. V was clipped by 3 bases and J by 0 bases, with 5 bases between them. Germline V gene lookup returns CDR1 LGHNT and CDR2 FRNRAP. The CDR3 here is CASGLQMNTEAFF. The CDR3 coding sequence is TGTGCTAGTGGTTTACAGATGAACACTGAAGCTTTCTTT.